This note documents a single TCR beta chain sequence. The antigen is not known. This record comes from a study of T cell repertoires in cytomegalovirus infection. The length of the CDR3 is 12 residues. Trimming shortened V by 5 bases and J by 8 bases, and 15 bases separated the two germline ends. Germline V lookup: CDR1 GTSNPN, CDR2 SVGIG (reference sequence). TCRdb itself ran the reads through MiXCR, one entry per CDR3 protein. The sample holds a few hundred thousand distinct CDR3 sequences, about 35% seen once. The clonotype comes from a human donor in good health (CMV status not recorded). Some clones in this sample may be carry-over from other donors' samples. The chain joins TRBV30 to TRBJ1-2; perhaps TRBD1 as D (6 bases). The material sequenced was cultured PBMCs, taken from culture after CMV antigen stimulation. CDR3 coding DNA: TGTGCCTGGTCGGGGCAGGGGACGGGCTACACCTTC. Translated: CAWSGQGTGYTF.